Listed here are 23 T cell receptor beta chains from one sample, sequenced in a study of T cells in Graves' hyperthyroidism and ophthalmopathy. Amplification yielded TCR beta CDR3 regions, with RNA transcripts as the source. The study used the HTBI primer set for a first-round RT-PCR of the TCR CDR3. From the multiplex PCR reads, TCRdb called clonotypes with MiXCR, one entry per CDR3 protein. The profile shows hundreds of thousands of distinct CDR3 sequences, approximately 26% of them singletons. The sample was blood. These receptors were taken from a man aged 35 to 55 with Graves' hyperthyroidism that later progressed to Graves' ophthalmopathy.

Ten or more counts support this clonotype. The rearrangement uses TRBV28 and TRBJ1-6; 9 bases align to TRBD1. Germline assignment: CDR1 MDHEN and CDR2 SYDVKM. This CDR3 spans 15 amino acids. J gave up 9 bases and V 6 bases, and 9 bases lay outside the gene matches. CDR3 in amino acids: CASRPGTGNSSPLHF. DNA of the CDR3: TGTGCCAGCAGACCCGGGACAGGGAATTCTTCACCCCTCCACTTT.

J is TRBJ2-5 and V is TRBV28, with D possibly being TRBD2 (5 bases). Between the trimmed V and J ends, which lost 11 bases and 1 base, there was a span of 17 bases. The CDR3 is 14 residues long. Germline V CDR1 and CDR2: MDHEN, SYDVKM. CDR3 DNA sequence: TGTGCCGTCTATCGGCAAGGGAGCCAAGAGACCCAGTACTTC. The encoded protein is CAVYRQGSQETQYF.

This sequence joins TRBV28 and TRBJ1-1; TRBD1 agrees at 11 bases. The germline CDR1 and CDR2 sequences are MDHEN and SYDVKM. The CDR3 is made up of 15 amino acids. V shed 7 bases, J shed 0 bases, and the junction held 4 bases outside the gene matches. The CDR3 protein is CASKGTGGMNTEAFF. CDR3 nucleotides: TGTGCCAGCAAGGGGACAGGGGGGATGAACACTGAAGCTTTCTTT.

The chain employs TRBV28 and TRBJ1-5; the D is unclear. Between the trimmed V and J ends, which lost 3 bases and 1 base, there was a span of 13 bases. The V gene's germline CDR1 is MDHEN and CDR2 SYDVKM. This CDR3 comprises 16 residues. The DNA of the CDR3 is TGTGCCAGCAGTTTTTTTGTGACATCGAGCAATCAGCCCCAGCATTTT. This codes for CASSFFVTSSNQPQHF.

J is TRBJ2-7 and V is TRBV6-5; D gene uncertain. V was cut by 4 bases and J by 4 bases, with 11 bases left in between. The CDR3 sequence is 13 residues long. The germline V gene has CDR1 MNHEY and CDR2 SVGAGI. CDR3 DNA sequence: TGTGCCAGCAGTTTCTCGGAGTTATACGAGCAGTACTTC. It specifies CASSFSELYEQYF.

This clonotype was seen more than once but under ten times. The rearrangement uses TRBV30 and TRBJ1-3, with a possible D match to TRBD1 (5 bases). V gave up 1 base and J gave up 2 bases, with 6 bases separating them. CDR3 size: 13 residues. Germline CDR1 GTSNPN, CDR2 SVGIG (reference sequence). CDR3 residues: CAWSAGAGNTIYF. DNA of the CDR3: TGTGCCTGGAGTGCGGGGGCTGGAAACACCATATATTTT.

This clonotype was seen repeatedly, ten times or more. A read error may produce the germline difference seen at one junction end. The chain links TRBV20-1 to TRBJ2-7, with TRBD1 identical over 7 bases. The CDR3 loop spans 13 amino acids. Germline assignment: CDR1 DFQATT and CDR2 SNEGSKA (reference sequence). The DNA for the CDR3 is TGCGGTGCCAGGGGACAGAGTAACTACGAGCAGTACTTC. Translated, it gives CGARGQSNYEQYF.

This clonotype has at least ten counts. The chain has TRBV6-5 and TRBJ1-2; 7 bases map to TRBD1. CDR1 and CDR2 (germline): MNHEY, SVGAGI. V shed 5 bases and J 1 base; nucleotides not matched to a gene: 4. This CDR3 spans 14 amino acids. The CDR3 DNA sequence: TGTGCCAGCAGTACGACAGGGATTAACTATGGCTACACCTTC. Its translation: CASSTTGINYGYTF.

This clonotype was recorded many times. The rearrangement links TRBV11-3 to TRBJ1-2; 8 bases agree with TRBD1. V shed 5 bases, J shed 4 bases, and the junction held 15 bases outside the gene matches. The CDR3 loop spans 17 amino acids. In germline, CDR1 is SGHNT, CDR2 YENEEA. CDR3 DNA: TGTGCCAGCAGCCAAGGGGACAGGCGGCCTGATCGCTATGGCTACACCTTC. It yields the protein CASSQGDRRPDRYGYTF.

The V call is TRBV28, the J call TRBJ2-6; D remains unclear. This CDR3 is built from 14 residues. Germline CDR1 and CDR2: MDHEN and SYDVKM. Trimming took off 6 bases at V and 0 bases at J, with 6 bases between the two ends. The CDR3 DNA reads TGTGCCAGCAGAGAGAGCTCTGGGGCCAACGTCCTGACTTTC. Residues: CASRESSGANVLTF. Combining the CDR3 with reference TRBV28 and TRBJ2-6 gives the whole variable domain DVKVTQSSRYLVKRTGEKVFLECVQDMDHENMFWYRQDPGLGLRLIYFSYDVKMKEKGDIPEGYSVSREKKERFSLILESASTNQTSMYLCASRESSGANVLTFGAGSRLTVL.

This clonotype has ten or more counts. V and J are TRBV3-1 and TRBJ1-1; D is unclear. The V end was cut by 0 bases, the J end by 5 bases, with 7 bases between. CDR1 and CDR2 from the germline V gene are LGHDT and YNNKEL (reference sequence). The CDR3 spans 13 residues. The chain's CDR3 is CASSQDRGTEAFF. Here the CDR3 DNA reads TGTGCCAGCAGCCAAGATCGCGGGACTGAAGCTTTCTTT.

This clonotype came up many times. V gene TRBV12-3 or TRBV12-4 combines with J gene TRBJ1-2, with 7 bases fitting TRBD1. The CDR3 is 13 amino acids. V lost 4 bases and J lost 2; bases outside the gene matches: 1. The CDR3 loop reads CASSSDRNYGYTF. As DNA, the CDR3 is TGTGCCAGCAGTTCGGACAGGAACTATGGCTACACCTTC.

The chain employs TRBV12-3 or TRBV12-4 and TRBJ1-5, with D unclear. The V and J ends lost 2 bases and 4 bases respectively, with 6 bases between them. The CDR3 is 13 amino acids. The CDR3 DNA is TGTGCCAGCAGTTTACAGGCGAATCAGCCCCAGCATTTT. Protein sequence: CASSLQANQPQHF.

In its sample, this clonotype was seen many times. The genes are TRBV6-2 or TRBV6-3 and TRBJ2-5; TRBD2 agrees at 11 bases. The V segment lost 6 bases and the J segment 3 bases; nucleotides outside the gene matches: 3. In germline, CDR1 is MNHEY, CDR2 SVGEGT. The CDR3 consists of 14 residues. The CDR3 spells CASRHSGREETQYF. DNA for the CDR3: TGTGCCAGCAGACATAGCGGGAGGGAAGAGACCCAGTACTTC.

The chain is built from TRBV12-3 or TRBV12-4 and TRBJ2-4; TRBD2 might be the D (6 bases). V was pared by 2 bases and J by 3 bases, with 11 bases between. CDR3 length: 15 residues. The CDR3 sequence is CASSLYRESKNIQYF. The DNA for the CDR3 is TGTGCCAGCAGTTTATATCGGGAGAGCAAAAACATTCAGTACTTC.

This sequence joins TRBV20-1 and TRBJ2-5; 10 bases line up with TRBD2. After removal of 5 bases from V and 5 bases from J, the junction contained 5 bases not matched to a gene. The CDR3 is made up of 13 amino acids. Germline V gene lookup returns CDR1 DFQATT and CDR2 SNEGSKA (reference sequence). The CDR3: CSAPLAGVETQYF. CDR3 DNA sequence: TGCAGTGCTCCCCTAGCGGGAGTGGAGACCCAGTACTTC.

The V gene is TRBV12-3 or TRBV12-4, the J gene TRBJ2-5; a weak D match, TRBD1 (5 bases). This CDR3 is built from 12 residues. V shed 5 bases and J shed 3 bases, with 7 bases lying between them. The CDR3 sequence: CASSRQKETQYF. The CDR3 DNA reads as TGTGCCAGCAGTAGACAGAAAGAGACCCAGTACTTC.

The V and J genes are TRBV24-1 and TRBJ2-2; D might be TRBD2 (5 bases). This CDR3 has 15 amino acids. Trimming left V 3 bases short and J 6 bases short, with 13 bases between. Germline-derived CDR1 and CDR2 are KGHDR and SFDVKD. The DNA of the CDR3 is TGTGCCACCAGTGATCCTCGAGGGTTGTCCGGGGAGCTGTTTTTT. Protein sequence: CATSDPRGLSGELFF.

The chain couples TRBV14 to TRBJ2-7; 11 bases agree with TRBD2. From germline, CDR1 is SGHDN and CDR2 FVKESK. The junction had 7 bases not matched to a gene; V was cut back by 3 bases and J by 3 bases. The CDR3 sequence is 16 residues long. The CDR3 coding sequence is TGTGCCAGCAGCCACAGTAGCGGGAGGGGGTACTACGAGCAGTACTTC. Residues: CASSHSSGRGYYEQYF.

This clonotype was found many times. J is TRBJ1-2 and V is TRBV12-3 or TRBV12-4, with D tentatively TRBD1 (5 bases). The CDR3 is 13 amino acids. The V and J ends lost 6 bases and 6 bases respectively, with 14 bases between them. The CDR3 sequence is CASSRDGGDGYTF. For the CDR3, the DNA is TGTGCCAGCAGCCGGGACGGAGGTGATGGCTACACCTTC.

In this sample, this clonotype turned up once. The chain recombines TRBV9 with TRBJ2-5; perhaps TRBD1 as D (5 bases). CDR3 length equals 15 residues. Germline-derived CDR1 and CDR2 are SGDLS and YYNGEE. Trimming shortened V by 2 bases and J by 5 bases, and 16 bases separated the two germline ends. CDR3 residues: CASSVHTGQEETQYF. CDR3 DNA: TGTGCCAGCAGCGTCCATACAGGTCAAGAGGAGACCCAGTACTTC.

The chain employs TRBV30 and TRBJ1-2, with D possibly matching TRBD1 (6 bases). Between the trimmed V and J ends, which lost 1 base and 4 bases, there was a span of 13 bases. From germline, CDR1 is GTSNPN and CDR2 SVGIG (reference sequence). The CDR3 totals 14 residues. In nucleotides, the CDR3 is TGTGCCTGGAGTGGTCCGGGACAAGTCTATGGCTACACCTTC. It codes for CAWSGPGQVYGYTF.

This clonotype has a single count. V and J are TRBV6-2 or TRBV6-3 and TRBJ2-5; D is unresolved. CDR3 length: 12 residues. Germline assignment: CDR1 MNHEY and CDR2 SVGEGT. V gave up 2 bases and J gave up 3 bases, with 4 bases separating them. The CDR3: CASSYAEETQYF. CDR3 coding DNA: TGTGCCAGCAGTTACGCGGAAGAGACCCAGTACTTC.